This T cell receptor beta chain was sequenced during a study of T cell responses to AZD1222 COVID-19 vaccine (dated by TCRdb to about 2021). General notes on the study: Because spike-specific TCR depth and breadth did not differ between the two schedules, AZD1222 recipients who got a second dose at roughly 4 weeks were pooled with those who got a second dose at roughly 12 weeks. TCR sequencing was performed for 230 to 250 trial participants, of whom around 210 were given two doses of AZD1222 and approximately 26 were given two doses of MenACWY control vaccine. Enrollment into the trials was organized by age into subgroups of 18-55, 56-69 and 70-plus years, and those subgroups contained roughly 150, 30 and 60 TCR-sequenced participants, respectively. General conclusions and limits of the study: The whole spike protein was spanned by vaccine-associated CD4 TCRs, and dominant responses were seen in regions 160-218 and 743-854. Conclusions about previously exposed vaccinees are limited, since just 6 or 7 AZD1222 recipients were seropositive for SARS-CoV-2 at baseline. Participants were mostly white British and included more females than males, and it was suggested by the authors that clonal diversity may have been underestimated. Because no day 14 peak-response samples were available, the repertoires could be characterized only after the peak T cell response. Nearly half of unique spike-specific TCRs reportedly recognized epitopes outside regions mutated in the B.1.351 and B.1.1.7 variants. After two AZD1222 doses, spike-specific TCR breadth and depth were significantly higher than at day 0 and than in MenACWY recipients. The 56-69-year group was small, and its depth increase did not reach significance, likely because of low power.

Concerning this clone itself: Its antigen has not been determined. The input lacks base qualities; no much larger clone sits a single base away.

CDR1 and CDR2, per the germline V gene, are ENHRY and SYGVKD. The CDR3, cysteine through phenylalanine, is 12 amino acids long. The CDR3 DNA has 36 bases and is translated from base 1. Cut back by 10 bases and 5 bases, the V and J ends lie 14 bases apart. This sample's time point label indicates: baseline before first vaccination. Vaccinee samples came from UK trials COV001 and COV002, including a single-blind randomized controlled phase 2/3 trial of AZD1222 (ChAdOx1 nCoV-19) in healthy adults. Trial participant PBMC samples were collected at day 0 and day 28 after the second dose for TCRbeta chain sequencing. The CDR3 regions of human TCRbeta chains were subjected to immunosequencing. The authors' pipeline ran thus. TCRs in the repertoires were compared against a reference library of SARS-CoV-2-specific TCRs that had been generated with the MIRA antigen-specificity platform. Breadth meant the fraction of unique TCRs that were SARS-CoV-2-associated, whereas depth meant the fraction of total T cells that were SARS-CoV-2-associated. Each spike-specific TCR was assigned to its reactive spike region and to a CD4 or CD8 class using the MIRA data. Log10-transformed breadth and depth values were compared by one-way ANOVA with Sidak's multiple comparisons tests. TCRdb obtained this table from immuneACCESS and retained in-frame rearrangements with V and J assigned. These tables miss some clones; where compared with another copy, unresolved V genes account for less than half of the shortfall, and the remainder is unexplained. The V and J calls and the clone size are those of that table, but D and trimming were determined from the DNA. The sample yields roughly 150,000 clones; roughly 88% were counted once. The biggest ten clones account for around 8% of the sample.

This clonotype originated in an adult in good health. This specimen was peripheral blood, taken on day 0 of AZD1222 vaccination. Recombination connected TRBV10-3 to TRBJ1-1; the D segment cannot be called with confidence. The encoded CDR3 is CATGYGVTEAFF. In nucleotides, the sequence is TGTGCCACGGGCTACGGGGTGACTGAAGCTTTCTTT.